The next 24 T cell receptor beta chains were all read from a single sample in a study of blood T cell repertoires in COVID-19. Only in-frame clones appear in the TCRdb table, and some are missing; sequencing was by immunoSEQ multiplex PCR. The sample consists of about 360,000 clones, roughly 90% of them appearing once. Sample: PBMCs or T cells enriched from blood (not recorded which). Receptors were obtained from a woman aged 40 to 55 with acute COVID-19.

This clone appeared a single time. Other DNA variants within this sample encode the same CDR3. V gene TRBV11-2 combines with J gene TRBJ2-7; 9 nucleotides match TRBD1. The CDR3 covers 14 residues. The V gene end was trimmed by 3 bases and the J gene end by 2 bases; junction bases not matched to a gene: 2. Germline CDR1 reads SGHAT; CDR2 reads FQNNGV. The CDR3 loop reads CASSLGQGPYEQYF. CDR3 nucleotides: TGTGCCAGCAGCTTGGGACAGGGACCCTACGAGCAGTACTTC.

The rearrangement joins TRBV6-5 to TRBJ1-5; no definite D call. The CDR3 runs to 13 residues. Between the trimmed V and J ends, which lost 10 bases and 6 bases, there was a span of 16 bases. CDR1 MNHEY and CDR2 SVGAGI come from the germline V gene. CDR3 sequence: CATQVLGGQPQHF. The CDR3 bases are TGTGCCACCCAAGTCCTAGGCGGTCAGCCCCAGCATTTT.

This chain connects TRBV6-5 to TRBJ2-4; 9 positions match TRBD1. The CDR3 contains 15 residues. Germline lookup yields CDR1 MNHEY and CDR2 SVGAGI. J gave up 1 base and V 6 bases, and 4 bases lay outside the gene matches. The CDR3: CASRRQGDAKNIQYF. The CDR3 DNA sequence: TGTGCCAGCAGACGACAGGGGGATGCCAAAAACATTCAGTACTTC.

As concerns this clone: At the DNA level, this CDR3 is encoded by other sequences in the same sample as well. CDR3 DNA: TGTGCCTGGAGTGGGGACAGGGGCCAGCCCCAGCATTTT. Encoded protein: CAWSGDRGQPQHF. The chain joins TRBV30 to TRBJ1-5, with 10 bases lining up with TRBD1. The germline gives CDR1 GTSNPN, CDR2 SVGIG (reference sequence). V shed 1 base and J 7 bases; nucleotides not matched to a gene: 1. There are 13 residues in the CDR3.

V is TRBV6-5 and J is TRBJ1-1, with a possible D match to TRBD1 (6 bases). Looked up from germline, CDR1 is MNHEY and CDR2 is SVGAGI. V was trimmed by 6 bases and J by 5 bases, leaving 10 bases between them. The CDR3 consists of 12 residues. CDR3: CASSRDMTEAFF. CDR3 in DNA: TGTGCCAGCAGCCGGGACATGACTGAAGCTTTCTTT.

The genes are TRBV7-9 and TRBJ2-1; D is ambiguous. V was shortened by 5 bases and J by 4 bases, with 12 bases between the two germline ends. Germline lookup yields CDR1 SEHNR and CDR2 FQNEAQ (reference sequence). This CDR3 is built from 14 residues. CDR3 DNA: TGTGCCAGCAGCCCCAGGCTGGATTACAATGAGCAGTTCTTC. Translated, it gives CASSPRLDYNEQFF.

The chain joins TRBV19 to TRBJ1-6, with 7 bases matching TRBD1. CDR1 is LNHDA, CDR2 SQIVND, per germline (reference sequence). V was clipped by 6 bases and J by 14 bases; unmatched bases: 13. The CDR3 is 14 amino acids. The CDR3 DNA follows: TGTGCCAGTAGCCCCGGCAGGGGGGTCGGGGCCCTCCACTTT. It codes for CASSPGRGVGALHF.

The chain is built from TRBV5-4 and TRBJ1-2; a weak D match, TRBD1 (5 bases). This CDR3 comprises 12 residues. Germline CDR1 reads SGHNT; CDR2 reads YYREEE (reference sequence). Trimming removed 4 bases at V and 5 bases at J, with 9 bases between. CDR3 region: CASSGGTYGYTF. For the CDR3, the DNA is TGTGCCAGCAGCGGCGGGACGTATGGCTACACCTTC. Full variable domain (outside the CDR3, taken from reference TRBV5-4 and TRBJ1-2): ETGVTQSPTHLIKTRGQQVTLRCSSQSGHNTVSWYQQALGQGPQFIFQYYREEENGRGNFPPRFSGLQFPNYSSELNVNALELDDSALYLCASSGGTYGYTFGSGTRLTVV.

The J gene is TRBJ1-2, the V gene TRBV29-1, with D uncertain. The CDR3 runs to 12 residues. Germline V CDR1 and CDR2: SQVTM, ANQGSEA. Trimming pared 3 bases from V and 6 bases from J, leaving 11 bases between. In DNA form, the CDR3 reads TGCAGCGTTGATAGTTCTCGGGATGGCTACACCTTC. It translates to CSVDSSRDGYTF.

This chain connects TRBV5-1 to TRBJ1-3; perhaps TRBD1 as D (6 bases). Germline V gene sequence: CDR1 SGHRS, CDR2 YFSETQ. V lost 1 base to trimming and J lost 2 bases, with 10 bases between them. This CDR3 contains 15 residues. The CDR3 DNA is TGCGCCAGCAGCTTGTGGTCAGGGGCTGGAAACACCATATATTTT. This gives the protein CASSLWSGAGNTIYF.

The rearrangement uses TRBV27 and TRBJ1-2; the match to TRBD1 covers 8 bases. Trimming cost V 1 base and J 6 bases; bases outside gene matches: 4. The CDR3 runs to 14 residues. The germline CDR1 and CDR2 sequences are MNHEY and SMNVEV (reference sequence). CDR3 bases: TGTGCCAGCAGTTTATACCGGACAGGGCATGGCTACACCTTC. Encoded protein: CASSLYRTGHGYTF.

The gene calls are TRBV6-5 and TRBJ1-1, with D perhaps TRBD1 (5 bases). Germline loops: CDR1 MNHEY, CDR2 SVGAGI. The V end lost 6 bases, the J end lost 3 bases, and 8 bases lay between the germline ends. The CDR3 loop spans 12 amino acids. The CDR3 DNA sequence: TGTGCCAGCAGCCGGGGGGACACTGAAGCTTTCTTT. Translation gives CASSRGDTEAFF.

The chain uses TRBV20-1 and TRBJ2-1; D may be TRBD2 (5 bases). Trimming stripped 5 bases from V and 8 bases from J, with 10 bases between. The germline V gene encodes CDR1 DFQATT and CDR2 SNEGSKA (reference sequence). The CDR3 totals 11 residues. The chain's CDR3 is CSAQILDEQFF. DNA for the CDR3: TGCAGTGCTCAGATACTAGATGAGCAGTTCTTC.

The genes are TRBV9 and TRBJ2-5; 11 nucleotides line up with TRBD2. J gave up 0 bases and V 1 base, and 8 bases lay outside the gene matches. The CDR3 covers 18 residues. Germline CDR1 SGDLS, CDR2 YYNGEE. This chain's CDR3 is CASSVMGLAGGHQETQYF. For the CDR3, the DNA is TGTGCCAGCAGCGTAATGGGGCTAGCGGGGGGACACCAAGAGACCCAGTACTTC. Variable domain in full (rest from reference TRBV9 and TRBJ2-5): DSGVTQTPKHLITATGQRVTLRCSPRSGDLSVYWYQQSLDQGLQFLIQYYNGEERAKGNILERFSAQQFPDLHSELNLSSLELGDSALYFCASSVMGLAGGHQETQYFGPGTRLLVL.

This rearrangement joins TRBV9 to TRBJ2-6; possible D gene TRBD2, 7 bases. This CDR3 is 13 amino acids long. The V end was cut by 0 bases, the J end by 12 bases, with 10 bases between. The germline V gene encodes CDR1 SGDLS and CDR2 YYNGEE. The CDR3 loop is CASSVARGAVLTF. CDR3 DNA: TGTGCCAGCAGCGTAGCACGGGGGGCCGTCCTGACTTTC. Supplemented by reference TRBV9 and TRBJ2-6, the full variable domain reads DSGVTQTPKHLITATGQRVTLRCSPRSGDLSVYWYQQSLDQGLQFLIQYYNGEERAKGNILERFSAQQFPDLHSELNLSSLELGDSALYFCASSVARGAVLTFGAGSRLTVL.

Only a few counts were recorded for this clone. The chain links TRBV5-5 to TRBJ1-1; a weak D match, TRBD1 (5 bases). From germline, CDR1 is SGHKS and CDR2 YYEKEE (reference sequence). Trimming took off 3 bases at V and 4 bases at J, with 13 bases between the two ends. CDR3 length equals 14 residues. CDR3 bases: TGTGCCAGCAGCTACCACGGGGGTGGCACTGAAGCTTTCTTT. As protein: CASSYHGGGTEAFF.

V gene TRBV30 combines with J gene TRBJ1-2; TRBD1 matches 8 bases. CDR3 length equals 13 residues. The germline CDR1 and CDR2 sequences are GTSNPN and SVGIG (reference sequence). The trim removed 4 bases at V and 7 bases at J, leaving 8 bases unmatched. CDR3 amino acids: CAWTAQGAGGYTF. As DNA, the CDR3 is TGTGCCTGGACCGCCCAGGGGGCCGGTGGCTACACCTTC.

The CDR3 region is CASSYTGAPDTQYF. CDR3 sequence (DNA): TGTGCCAGCAGCTACACAGGGGCCCCAGATACGCAGTATTTT. V and J are TRBV5-8 and TRBJ2-3; TRBD1 aligns across 7 bases. V lost 3 bases to trimming and J lost 4 bases; unmatched junction nucleotides: 5. The CDR3 length is 14 residues. Germline V gene lookup returns CDR1 SGHTS and CDR2 YDEGEE.

The chain couples TRBV5-1 to TRBJ2-1; 8 bases map to TRBD2. CDR3 size: 17 residues. The junction had 15 bases not matched to a gene; V was cut back by 5 bases and J by 5 bases. Looked up from germline, CDR1 is SGHRS and CDR2 is YFSETQ. The CDR3 protein is CASSPRRLSGGHNEQFF. In nucleotides, the CDR3 is TGCGCCAGCAGTCCGCGCCGACTAAGCGGGGGTCACAATGAGCAGTTCTTC.

A remark on this clone: Other DNA sequences in this sample translate to the same CDR3. The chain is built from TRBV30 and TRBJ1-6; D is unresolved. V was cut by 0 bases and J by 7 bases, with 7 bases left in between. Germline values: CDR1 GTSNPN, CDR2 SVGIG (reference sequence). This CDR3 has 13 amino acids. CDR3 sequence: CAWSVTGNSPLHF. CDR3 nucleotide sequence: TGTGCCTGGAGTGTCACGGGGAATTCACCCCTCCACTTT.

This clone was seen a handful of times. The rearrangement links TRBV18 to TRBJ2-1, with 7 bases matching TRBD1. CDR3 size: 13 residues. The germline CDR1 and CDR2 sequences are KGHSH and LQKENI. V lost 4 bases to trimming and J lost 5 bases; unmatched junction nucleotides: 2. DNA for the CDR3: TGTGCCAGCTCACAGGGGGCCAACAATGAGCAGTTCTTC. This translates into CASSQGANNEQFF.

This clone was seen only a few times. The V call is TRBV15, the J call TRBJ1-6; D unclear. This CDR3 spans 17 amino acids. The ends were cut back, 8 bases at V and 8 bases at J, with 25 bases in the middle. The germline V gene encodes CDR1 LNHNV and CDR2 YYDKDF (reference sequence). The CDR3 nucleotides read TGTGCCACCGGAAGGAGCCGAGCCCCAACAAACTATTCACCCCTCCACTTT. Its translation: CATGRSRAPTNYSPLHF.

In nucleotides, the CDR3 is TGTGCCAGCAGTTCAGGGGTTGGGGCCATATATTTT. Protein sequence: CASSSGVGAIYF. The chain combines TRBV6-5 with TRBJ1-3, with D possibly matching TRBD1 (6 bases). Trimming shortened V by 4 bases and J by 11 bases, and 12 bases separated the two germline ends. Germline-derived CDR1 and CDR2 are MNHEY and SVGAGI. There are 12 residues in the CDR3.

The chain is built from TRBV30 and TRBJ1-2; D remains unclear. The CDR3 sequence is 15 residues long. Deletions cut 3 bases from V and 0 bases from J, with 14 bases between. Looked up from germline, CDR1 is GTSNPN and CDR2 is SVGIG (reference sequence). The CDR3 nucleotides read TGTGCCTGGAGCCTATCGCTAGGAGCTAACTATGGCTACACCTTC. This translates into CAWSLSLGANYGYTF.